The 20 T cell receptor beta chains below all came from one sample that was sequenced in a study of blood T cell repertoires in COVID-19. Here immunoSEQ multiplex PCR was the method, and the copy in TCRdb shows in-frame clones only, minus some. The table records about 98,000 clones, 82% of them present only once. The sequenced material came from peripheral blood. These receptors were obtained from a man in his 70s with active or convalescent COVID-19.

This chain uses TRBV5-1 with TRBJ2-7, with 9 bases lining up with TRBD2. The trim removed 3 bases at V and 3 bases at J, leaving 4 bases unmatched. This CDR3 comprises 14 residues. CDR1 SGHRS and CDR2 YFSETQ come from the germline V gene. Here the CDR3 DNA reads TGCGCCAGCAGCTACACGACTAGCGGCTACGAGCAGTACTTC. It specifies CASSYTTSGYEQYF.

The CDR3 loop is CASSFVSHYEQYF. In DNA, the CDR3 is TGTGCCAGCAGCTTTGTGTCCCATTACGAGCAGTACTTC. V usage is TRBV11-3 and J usage is TRBJ2-7; D gene unclear. The CDR3 has 13 amino acids. V lost 3 bases, J lost 4 bases, and 10 bases lay in between. From germline, CDR1 is SGHNT and CDR2 YENEEA.

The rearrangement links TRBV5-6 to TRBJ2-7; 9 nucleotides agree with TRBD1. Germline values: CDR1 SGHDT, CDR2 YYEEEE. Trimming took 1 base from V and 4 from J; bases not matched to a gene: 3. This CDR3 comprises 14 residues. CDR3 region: CASSLPGTGYEQYF. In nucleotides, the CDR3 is TGTGCCAGCAGCTTGCCCGGGACAGGGTACGAGCAGTACTTC.

In DNA form, the CDR3 reads TGTGCCACCACTACAGGACAGGGCCAAGAGACCCAGTACTTC. Translation gives CATTTGQGQETQYF. The J gene is TRBJ2-5, the V gene TRBV2; 8 bases match TRBD1. The CDR3 contains 14 residues. The V gene end was trimmed by 10 bases and the J gene end by 1 base; junction bases not matched to a gene: 8. Per the germline V gene, CDR1 is SNHLY and CDR2 is FYNNEI.

The CDR3 here is CASSTTGANTGELFF. The CDR3, as DNA: TGTGCCAGTAGTACGACAGGTGCGAACACCGGGGAGCTGTTTTTT. V is TRBV19 and J is TRBJ2-2, with D perhaps matching TRBD1 (6 bases). CDR1 is LNHDA and CDR2 is SQIVND in the germline V gene (reference sequence). Trimming removed 4 bases at V and 0 bases at J, with 9 bases between. The CDR3 is 15 amino acids.

As DNA, the CDR3 is TGTGCCAGCAGCACTGGGACAGGGGCCGATACGCAGTATTTT. This codes for CASSTGTGADTQYF. This chain connects TRBV5-4 to TRBJ2-3; 10 positions match TRBD1. J gave up 6 bases and V 4 bases, and 5 bases lay outside the gene matches. The CDR3 totals 14 residues. Looked up from germline, CDR1 is SGHNT and CDR2 is YYREEE (reference sequence).

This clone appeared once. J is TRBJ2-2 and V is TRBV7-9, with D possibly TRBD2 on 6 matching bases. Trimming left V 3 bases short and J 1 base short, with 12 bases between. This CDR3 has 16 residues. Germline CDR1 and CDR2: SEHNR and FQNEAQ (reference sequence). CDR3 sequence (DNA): TGTGCCAGCAGCTTGGCCGGGACTTTGAACACCGGGGAGCTGTTTTTT. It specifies CASSLAGTLNTGELFF.

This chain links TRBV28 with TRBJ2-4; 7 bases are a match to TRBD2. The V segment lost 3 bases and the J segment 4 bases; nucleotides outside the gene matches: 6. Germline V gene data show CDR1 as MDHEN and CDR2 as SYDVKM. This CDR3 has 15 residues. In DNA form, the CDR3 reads TGTGCCAGCAGTTTTTTGCTAGCGGAAAAAAACATTCAGTACTTC. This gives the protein CASSFLLAEKNIQYF.

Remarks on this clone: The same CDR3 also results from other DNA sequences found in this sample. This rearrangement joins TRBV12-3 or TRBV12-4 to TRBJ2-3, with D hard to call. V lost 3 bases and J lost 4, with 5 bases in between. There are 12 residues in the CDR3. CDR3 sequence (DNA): TGTGCCAGCAGTTTTTATCCAGATACGCAGTATTTT. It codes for CASSFYPDTQYF.

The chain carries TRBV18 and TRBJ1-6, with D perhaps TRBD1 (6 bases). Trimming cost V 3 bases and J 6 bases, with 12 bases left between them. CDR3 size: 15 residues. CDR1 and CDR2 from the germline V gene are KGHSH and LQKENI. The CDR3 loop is CASSPGGQINSPLHF. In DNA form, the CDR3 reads TGTGCCAGCTCACCGGGGGGGCAGATTAATTCACCCCTCCACTTT.

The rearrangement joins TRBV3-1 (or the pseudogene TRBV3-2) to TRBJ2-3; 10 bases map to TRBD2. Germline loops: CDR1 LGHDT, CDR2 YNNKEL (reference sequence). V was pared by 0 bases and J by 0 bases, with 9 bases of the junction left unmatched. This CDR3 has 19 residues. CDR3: CASSQEGLAGATSTDTQYF. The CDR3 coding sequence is TGTGCCAGCAGCCAAGAAGGGCTAGCGGGGGCAACTAGCACAGATACGCAGTATTTT.

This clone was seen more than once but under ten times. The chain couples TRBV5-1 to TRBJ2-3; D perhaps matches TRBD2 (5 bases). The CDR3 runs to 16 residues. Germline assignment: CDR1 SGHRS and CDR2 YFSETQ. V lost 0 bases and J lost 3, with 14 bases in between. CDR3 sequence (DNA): TGCGCCAGCAGCTTGGGGGCTGGTGGGGAGACAGATACGCAGTATTTT. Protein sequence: CASSLGAGGETDTQYF.

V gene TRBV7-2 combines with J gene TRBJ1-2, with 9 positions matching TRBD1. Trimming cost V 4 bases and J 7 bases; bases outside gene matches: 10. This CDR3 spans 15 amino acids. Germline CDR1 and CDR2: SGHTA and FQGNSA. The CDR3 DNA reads TGTGCCAGCAGCTCCTCCGGGACAGGGTCCCTTGGCTACACCTTC. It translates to CASSSSGTGSLGYTF.

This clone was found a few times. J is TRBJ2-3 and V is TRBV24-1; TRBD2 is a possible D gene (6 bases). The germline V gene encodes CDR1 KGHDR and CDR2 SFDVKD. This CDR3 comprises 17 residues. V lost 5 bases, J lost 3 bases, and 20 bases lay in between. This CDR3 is CATSGRGRVETTDTQYF. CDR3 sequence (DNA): TGTGCCACCAGTGGGAGGGGAAGGGTTGAGACGACAGATACGCAGTATTTT.

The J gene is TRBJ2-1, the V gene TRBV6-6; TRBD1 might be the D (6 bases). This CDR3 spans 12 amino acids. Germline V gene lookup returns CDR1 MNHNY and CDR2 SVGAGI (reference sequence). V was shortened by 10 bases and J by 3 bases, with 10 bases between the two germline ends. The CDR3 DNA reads TGTGCCACCAGGACAGACTACAATGAGCAGTTCTTC. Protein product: CATRTDYNEQFF.

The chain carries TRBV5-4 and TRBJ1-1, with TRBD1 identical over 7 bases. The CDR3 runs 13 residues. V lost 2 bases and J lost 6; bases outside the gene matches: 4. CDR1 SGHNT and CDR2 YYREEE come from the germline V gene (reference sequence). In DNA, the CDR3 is TGTGCCAGCAGCTTACGCAGGGGGGCTGAAGCTTTCTTT. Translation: CASSLRRGAEAFF. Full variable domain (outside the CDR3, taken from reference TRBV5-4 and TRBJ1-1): ETGVTQSPTHLIKTRGQQVTLRCSSQSGHNTVSWYQQALGQGPQFIFQYYREEENGRGNFPPRFSGLQFPNYSSELNVNALELDDSALYLCASSLRRGAEAFFGQGTRLTVV.

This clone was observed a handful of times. This CDR3 reads CACMVAGSVEAFF. CDR3 nucleotides: TGTGCATGCATGGTTGCAGGGTCGGTTGAAGCTTTCTTT. The V call is TRBV30, the J call TRBJ1-1; maybe TRBD1 (5 bases). The germline CDR1 and CDR2 sequences are GTSNPN and SVGIG (reference sequence). This CDR3 has 13 residues.

The CDR3 here is CASSPGPTGTNYGYTF. CDR3 in DNA: TGTGCCAGCTCACCGGGTCCGACAGGGACTAACTATGGCTACACCTTC. The chain recombines TRBV18 with TRBJ1-2; 7 bases line up with TRBD1. J gave up 0 bases and V 3 bases, and 7 bases lay outside the gene matches. Germline assignment: CDR1 KGHSH and CDR2 LQKENI. This CDR3 contains 16 residues.

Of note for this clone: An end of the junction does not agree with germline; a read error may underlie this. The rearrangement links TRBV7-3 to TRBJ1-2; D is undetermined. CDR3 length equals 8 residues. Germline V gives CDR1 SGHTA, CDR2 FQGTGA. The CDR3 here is CASSLISF. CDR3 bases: TGTGCCAGCAGCTTAATCAGCTTC. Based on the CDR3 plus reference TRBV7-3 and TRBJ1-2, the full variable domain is GAGVSQTPSNKVTEKGKYVELRCDPISGHTALYWYRQSLGQGPEFLIYFQGTGAADDSGLPNDRFFAVRPEGSVSTLKIQRTERGDSAVYLCASSLISFGSGTRLTVV.

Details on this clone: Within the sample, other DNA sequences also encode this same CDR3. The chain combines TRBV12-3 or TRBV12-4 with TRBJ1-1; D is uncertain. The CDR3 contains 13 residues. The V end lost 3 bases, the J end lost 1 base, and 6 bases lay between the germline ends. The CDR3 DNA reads TGTGCCAGCAGTTTGCGGGGGAACACTGAAGCTTTCTTT. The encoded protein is CASSLRGNTEAFF.